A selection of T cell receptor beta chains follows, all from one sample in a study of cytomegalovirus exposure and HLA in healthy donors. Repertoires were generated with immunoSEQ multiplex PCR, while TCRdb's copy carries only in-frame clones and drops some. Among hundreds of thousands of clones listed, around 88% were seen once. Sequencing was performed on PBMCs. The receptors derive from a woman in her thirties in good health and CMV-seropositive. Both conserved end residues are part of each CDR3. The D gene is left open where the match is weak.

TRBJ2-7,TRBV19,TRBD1,CASSRTGQGSYEQYF
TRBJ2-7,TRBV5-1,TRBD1,CASSDAPGQGAYEQYF
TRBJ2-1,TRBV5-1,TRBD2,CASNLMLAGGFVSEQFF
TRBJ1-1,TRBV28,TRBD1,CASRGTGRLPFF
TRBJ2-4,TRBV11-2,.,CASSNRITKNIQYF
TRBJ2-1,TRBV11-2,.,CASSWSGRSYNEQFF
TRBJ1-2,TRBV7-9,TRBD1,CASSSPTGSLLGYTF
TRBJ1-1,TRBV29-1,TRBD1,CSVKEAGTVNGAFF
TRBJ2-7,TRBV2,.,CASSQGRSTPYEQYF
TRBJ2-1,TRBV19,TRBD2,CATGPGRAGNEQFF
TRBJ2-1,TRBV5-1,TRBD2,CASSLHSGSNNNEQFF
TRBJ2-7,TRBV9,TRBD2,CASSPPSGRATYEQYF
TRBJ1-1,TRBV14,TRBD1,CASSPWTGIDTEAFF
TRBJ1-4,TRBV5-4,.,CASSRQGTVNEKLFF
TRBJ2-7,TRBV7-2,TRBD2,CASSGGGDYEQYF
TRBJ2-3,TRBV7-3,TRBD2,CASSLLAGAADTQYF
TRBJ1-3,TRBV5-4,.,CASSLKTEASGNTIYF